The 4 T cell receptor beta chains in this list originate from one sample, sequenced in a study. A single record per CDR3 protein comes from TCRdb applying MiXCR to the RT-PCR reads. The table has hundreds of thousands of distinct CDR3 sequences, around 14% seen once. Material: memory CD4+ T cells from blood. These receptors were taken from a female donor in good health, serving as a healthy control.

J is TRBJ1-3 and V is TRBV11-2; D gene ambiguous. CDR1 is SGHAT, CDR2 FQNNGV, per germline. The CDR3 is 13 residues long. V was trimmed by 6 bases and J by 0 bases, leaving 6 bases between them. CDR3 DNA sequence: TGTGCCAGCAGTCGGTTCTCTGGAAACACCATATATTTT. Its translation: CASSRFSGNTIYF.

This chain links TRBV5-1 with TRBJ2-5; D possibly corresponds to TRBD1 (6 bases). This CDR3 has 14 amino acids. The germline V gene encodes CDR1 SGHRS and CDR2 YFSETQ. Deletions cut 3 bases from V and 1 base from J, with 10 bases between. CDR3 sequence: CASSYLTGQETQYF. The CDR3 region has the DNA TGCGCCAGCAGCTATTTGACAGGCCAAGAGACCCAGTACTTC.

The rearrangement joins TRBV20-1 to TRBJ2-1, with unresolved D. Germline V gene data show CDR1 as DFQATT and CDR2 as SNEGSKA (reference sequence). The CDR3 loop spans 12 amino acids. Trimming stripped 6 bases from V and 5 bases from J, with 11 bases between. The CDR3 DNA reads TGCAGTGCCATAGCCGAGAACAATGAGCAGTTCTTC. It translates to CSAIAENNEQFF.

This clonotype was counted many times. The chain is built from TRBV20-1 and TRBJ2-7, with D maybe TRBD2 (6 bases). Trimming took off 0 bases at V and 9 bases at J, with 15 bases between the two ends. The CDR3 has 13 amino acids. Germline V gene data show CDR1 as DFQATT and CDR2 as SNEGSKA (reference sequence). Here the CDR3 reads CSARDRGNLAQYF. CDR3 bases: TGCAGTGCTAGAGATCGGGGGAATCTCGCGCAGTACTTC.